This is a list of T cell receptor beta chains from one sample in a study of CXCR3 chemokines and chemotherapy response in bladder cancer. TCRdb fed the PCR reads into MiXCR, producing one record per CDR3 protein. Here the sample spans some 2,900 distinct CDR3 sequences, about 10% being singletons. Sample acquisition took place from a patient whose treatment included neoadjuvant chemotherapy. The receptors shown here come from a human donor with bladder cancer that responded to neoadjuvant chemotherapy. Each CDR3 is given with its conserved first and last residue. Each record gives: D gene, clone size, V gene, J gene, CDR3 protein, CDR3 DNA. D genes are given only for firm matches. The size field is filled for only some rows; it gives once, few, many or a size class.

NA	many	TRBV30	TRBJ2-1	CAWSVGRGYNEQFF	TGTGCCTGGAGTGTAGGCAGGGGATACAATGAGCAGTTCTTC
TRBD2	NA	TRBV7-3	TRBJ2-1	CASSLKGRGGSNFHEQFF	TGTGCCAGCAGCTTAAAGGGTCGGGGCGGGAGTAACTTCCATGAGCAGTTCTTC
TRBD1	NA	TRBV28	TRBJ1-2	CASSWGQGNYGYTF	TGTGCCAGCAGTTGGGGACAGGGGAACTATGGCTACACCTTC
TRBD1	medium-sized	TRBV7-2	TRBJ1-1	CASSLPTGPNTEAFF	TGTGCCAGCAGTTTACCGACAGGGCCGAACACTGAAGCTTTCTTT
NA	medium-sized	TRBV6-2/TRBV6-3	TRBJ1-2	CASSEIYGYTF	TGTGCCAGCAGTGAGATCTATGGCTACACCTTC
TRBD1	medium-sized	TRBV6-2/TRBV6-3	TRBJ2-6	CASSLRGTGGVGGANVLTF	TGTGCCAGCAGTCTACGCGGGACAGGGGGCGTGGGTGGGGCCAACGTCCTGACTTTC
NA	many	TRBV15	TRBJ2-1	CATSRHYPREAYNEQFF	TGTGCCACCAGCAGACACTATCCCCGGGAAGCCTACAATGAGCAGTTCTTC
NA	many	TRBV20-1	TRBJ2-7	CSANTDGSTYEQYF	TGCAGTGCTAACACGGACGGATCCACCTACGAGCAGTACTTC
NA	many	TRBV28	TRBJ1-6	CASSFQQGVGSPLHF	TGTGCCAGCAGTTTCCAACAGGGTGTTGGTTCACCCCTCCACTTT
NA	medium-sized	TRBV18	TRBJ2-2	CASSPRAGADTGELFF	TGTGCCAGCTCACCAAGAGCGGGCGCAGACACCGGGGAGCTGTTTTTT
NA	few	TRBV6-6	TRBJ2-7	CASTGGPRWEQYF	TGTGCCAGCACCGGGGGGCCCAGATGGGAGCAGTACTTC
NA	medium-sized	TRBV27	TRBJ1-5	CASSLSRDQPQHF	TGTGCCAGCAGTTTATCTAGGGACCAGCCCCAGCATTTT
NA	large	TRBV13	TRBJ2-4	CASSPEGQIAKNIQYF	TGTGCCAGCAGCCCGGAAGGACAGATAGCCAAAAACATTCAGTACTTC
NA	NA	TRBV20-1	TRBJ2-3	CSAAFSGVSYTQYF	TGCAGTGCTGCCTTTAGCGGAGTTTCCTATACGCAGTATTTT
TRBD1	many	TRBV27	TRBJ1-4	CASSLEGQGREKLFF	TGTGCCAGCAGTTTAGAGGGACAGGGGCGTGAAAAACTGTTTTTT